These 29 T cell receptor beta chains share one sample of origin, sequenced in a study of blood T cells in healthy people across ages. It was with a sample-barcoded 5' primer and a J-beta primer mix that a second PCR of roughly 7 to 12 cycles was run. TCRdb passed the 5' RACE reads through MiXCR, listing each CDR3 protein once. Of just over 1 million distinct CDR3 sequences listed, under 45% are singletons. The sample consisted of blood. The receptors were sampled from a woman aged 60-70 years in good health.

This clonotype was seen more than once but under ten times. This rearrangement joins TRBV10-3 to TRBJ2-7; unclear D gene. This CDR3 is built from 14 residues. The V gene's germline CDR1 is ENHRY and CDR2 SYGVKD. The ends were cut back, 1 base at V and 2 bases at J, with 9 bases in the middle. The CDR3 sequence is CAISELGNPYEQYF. In nucleotides, the CDR3 is TGTGCCATCAGTGAGTTGGGGAACCCCTACGAGCAGTACTTC.

With regard to this clonotype: A much larger clone is a single base away; this may be a read error. The chain is built from TRBV20-1 and TRBJ2-1; 11 nucleotides agree with TRBD2. The DNA end favors TRBJ2-7, so the J call may be wrong. Germline V gene data show CDR1 as DFQATT and CDR2 as SNEGSKA (reference sequence). The CDR3 contains 14 residues. The CDR3 DNA sequence: TGCAGTGCCCAGACTAGCGGGACGCACAATGAGCAGTACTTC. Translation: CSAQTSGTHNEQYF.

The genes are TRBV29-1 and TRBJ2-7; D is ambiguous. Germline V gene sequence: CDR1 SQVTM, CDR2 ANQGSEA. V shed 7 bases and J shed 0 bases, with 16 bases lying between them. The CDR3 loop spans 14 amino acids. CDR3 in DNA: TGCAGCGCCCTTGGCCCGTTGGGCTCCTACGAGCAGTACTTC. This encodes CSALGPLGSYEQYF.

The CDR3 is CASRRGRGAYEQYF. CDR3 coding DNA: TGTGCCAGCAGGCGGGGCAGGGGAGCCTACGAGCAGTACTTC. This chain connects TRBV5-5 to TRBJ2-7, with D perhaps being TRBD1 or TRBD2 (6 bases each). Germline V gene data show CDR1 as SGHKS and CDR2 as YYEKEE (reference sequence). CDR3 length: 14 residues. Trimming left V 5 bases short and J 2 bases short, with 14 bases between.

This chain joins TRBV5-1 and TRBJ2-1, with D tentatively TRBD2 (5 bases). The germline gives CDR1 SGHRS, CDR2 YFSETQ. The CDR3 is made up of 15 amino acids. The V and J ends lost 0 bases and 3 bases respectively, with 10 bases between them. The CDR3 here is CASSLVGAVYNEQFF. In nucleotides, the CDR3 is TGCGCCAGCAGCTTGGTTGGAGCGGTCTACAATGAGCAGTTCTTC.

The chain has TRBV6-1 and TRBJ1-4; 8 positions agree with TRBD1. Germline V CDR1 and CDR2: MNHNS, SASEGT. The CDR3 is 14 amino acids. J was trimmed by 8 bases and V by 8 bases; bases with no gene match: 10. The CDR3 coding sequence is TGTGCCAGCCAAATCAGGGGGCGCAACGAAAAACTGTTTTTT. Translating it yields CASQIRGRNEKLFF.

This chain joins TRBV7-9 and TRBJ2-5; perhaps TRBD1 as D (7 bases). Germline V gene sequence: CDR1 SEHNR, CDR2 FQNEAQ (reference sequence). With 0 bases removed from V and 2 bases from J, the gap between germline ends came to 22 bases. This CDR3 has 19 residues. The CDR3 sequence: CASSLAGLQGGVLQETQYF. The CDR3 bases are TGTGCCAGCAGCTTAGCGGGCCTTCAGGGGGGAGTCCTTCAAGAGACCCAGTACTTC.

Remarks on this clonotype: At one end, the junction sequence differs from germline, possibly due to a read error. V usage is TRBV18 and J usage is TRBJ2-7; D unresolved. Looked up from germline, CDR1 is KGHSH and CDR2 is LQKENI. The CDR3 runs 12 residues. The CDR3: CASAPTNDEQYF. Here the CDR3 DNA reads TGTGCCAGCGCACCGACGAACGACGAGCAGTACTTC.

The chain links TRBV28 to TRBJ2-7, with D unclear. CDR3 length equals 15 residues. Germline loops: CDR1 MDHEN, CDR2 SYDVKM. Between the trimmed V and J ends, which lost 6 bases and 2 bases, there was a span of 17 bases. Written as DNA, the CDR3 is TGTGCCAGCAGCCCCCCCACCGGGTATACCTACGAGCAGTACTTC. Its translation: CASSPPTGYTYEQYF.

V usage is TRBV7-2 and J usage is TRBJ2-7; D unresolved. The CDR3 is made up of 15 amino acids. The germline gives CDR1 SGHTA, CDR2 FQGNSA. V was shortened by 1 base and J by 3 bases, with 13 bases between the two germline ends. CDR3 in amino acids: CASSLGPPGYYEQYF. In nucleotides, the CDR3 is TGTGCCAGCAGCTTAGGGCCCCCAGGTTACTACGAGCAGTACTTC.

The gene calls are TRBV5-6 and TRBJ2-2, with 8 bases matching TRBD2. V lost 1 base to trimming and J lost 7 bases; unmatched junction nucleotides: 3. CDR1 is SGHDT and CDR2 is YYEEEE in the germline V gene. The CDR3 consists of 14 residues. The chain's CDR3 is CASSLREGFGELFF. The CDR3 nucleotides are TGTGCCAGCAGCTTGCGGGAGGGCTTCGGGGAGCTGTTTTTT.

Comments on this clonotype: One end of the junction does not line up with germline, which may come from a read error. The V gene is TRBV29-1, the J gene TRBJ2-2; D perhaps matches TRBD2 (6 bases). The CDR3 runs 15 residues. Germline CDR1 SQVTM, CDR2 ANQGSEA. Written as DNA, the CDR3 is TGCAGCGTTGAAGCCTCGGATTTAACCACCGGGGGGCTGTTTTTT. This codes for CSVEASDLTTGGLFF.

About this clonotype itself: The germline gene is not matched at one end of the junction; a read error may be the cause. The chain carries TRBV24-1 and TRBJ2-5; 12 positions agree with TRBD1. Germline assignment: CDR1 KGHDR and CDR2 SFDVKD. The CDR3 is 19 amino acids. CDR3 nucleotides: TGTGCCACCAGTTGGGGACAGGGGGCGTTGGGGACAACTCAAGAGACTCAGTACTTC. Amino acids: CATSWGQGALGTTQETQYF.

V and J are TRBV6-6 and TRBJ2-3; 13 bases are shared with TRBD2. The CDR3 is 15 amino acids. Germline assignment: CDR1 MNHNY and CDR2 SVGAGI (reference sequence). With 6 bases clipped from V and 8 bases from J, the junction kept 8 bases outside the gene matches. This chain's CDR3 is CASRELAGGTGTQYF. The CDR3 region has the DNA TGTGCCAGCAGGGAACTAGCGGGAGGGACGGGTACGCAGTATTTT.

The rearrangement uses TRBV11-3 and TRBJ2-1, with 9 bases aligning to TRBD2. Germline CDR1 reads SGHNT; CDR2 reads YENEEA. The CDR3 sequence is 15 residues long. J lost 6 bases, V lost 1 base, and 4 bases had no gene match. CDR3 sequence (DNA): TGTGCCAGCAGCTTAGGACTAGCGGCACGCAATGAGCAGTTCTTC. It translates to CASSLGLAARNEQFF.

Here the CDR3 reads CASSSSSGTEAFF. The DNA of the CDR3 is TGTGCCAGCAGCTCCTCTAGTGGCACTGAAGCTTTCTTT. The J gene is TRBJ1-1, the V gene TRBV7-9; unclear D gene. Germline V gene sequence: CDR1 SEHNR, CDR2 FQNEAQ (reference sequence). V gave up 4 bases and J gave up 4 bases, with 10 bases separating them. The CDR3 has 13 amino acids.

The chain employs TRBV2 and TRBJ2-5, with D tentatively TRBD2 (5 bases). In germline, CDR1 is SNHLY, CDR2 FYNNEI. V lost 7 bases, J lost 4 bases, and 16 bases lay in between. The CDR3 is made up of 14 amino acids. The CDR3 protein is CASNRGLTGETQYF. CDR3 coding DNA: TGTGCCAGCAATCGGGGTTTAACTGGAGAGACCCAGTACTTC.

This clonotype was seen a handful of times. The chain couples TRBV4-1 to TRBJ2-1; 11 bases are a match to TRBD2. The germline gives CDR1 MGHRA, CDR2 YSYEKL. V lost 3 bases to trimming and J lost 8 bases; unmatched junction nucleotides: 3. The CDR3 spans 14 residues. The chain's CDR3 is CASSHGTSGHEQFF. Written as DNA, the CDR3 is TGCGCCAGCAGCCACGGGACTAGCGGTCATGAGCAGTTCTTC.

The chain employs TRBV5-1 and TRBJ1-1; 8 bases align to TRBD1. The CDR3 has 14 residues. V trimming: 4 bases; J trimming: 2 bases; junction bases outside the gene matches: 4. Germline CDR1 SGHRS, CDR2 YFSETQ. The CDR3 loop reads CASSQDRVNTEAFF. The DNA of the CDR3 is TGCGCCAGCAGCCAGGACAGGGTCAACACTGAAGCTTTCTTT.

This chain joins TRBV30 and TRBJ1-5; D unresolved. This CDR3 has 13 amino acids. The germline CDR1 and CDR2 sequences are GTSNPN and SVGIG (reference sequence). The ends were cut back, 0 bases at V and 3 bases at J, with 6 bases in the middle. CDR3 protein: CAWSVSTNQPQHF. For the CDR3, the DNA is TGTGCCTGGAGTGTCTCTACCAATCAGCCCCAGCATTTT.

The chain combines TRBV27 with TRBJ2-3; TRBD2 might be the D (5 bases). The germline gives CDR1 MNHEY, CDR2 SMNVEV (reference sequence). Trimming took 5 bases from V and 5 from J, leaving 20 bases between them. The CDR3 covers 16 residues. Written as DNA, the CDR3 is TGTGCCAGCAGTCAAACTAGTGTAGGGCTTCGAGATACGCAGTATTTT. Translated, it gives CASSQTSVGLRDTQYF.

At least ten counts were recorded for this clonotype. The chain uses TRBV13 and TRBJ2-3, with 9 nucleotides matching TRBD2. The CDR3 has 14 amino acids. CDR1 is PRHDT and CDR2 is FYEKMQ in the germline V gene (reference sequence). V lost 5 bases, J lost 4 bases, and 4 bases stayed unmatched. CDR3 DNA sequence: TGTGCCAGCAGCATGCTAGCGGGATCAGATACGCAGTATTTT. This codes for CASSMLAGSDTQYF.

The V gene is TRBV4-2, the J gene TRBJ1-2; D not resolved. The V gene's germline CDR1 is LGHNA and CDR2 YNFKEQ. Trimming shortened V by 1 base and J by 0 bases, and 21 bases separated the two germline ends. CDR3 length: 19 amino acids. CDR3 protein: CASSQGRSERITPNYGYTF. CDR3 bases: TGTGCCAGCAGCCAAGGGAGGTCGGAACGGATCACCCCTAACTATGGCTACACCTTC.

This chain connects TRBV20-1 to TRBJ2-6; tentatively, D is TRBD2 (6 bases). From germline, CDR1 is DFQATT and CDR2 SNEGSKA (reference sequence). With 2 bases removed from V and 1 base from J, the gap between germline ends came to 12 bases. The CDR3 is made up of 16 amino acids. As DNA, the CDR3 is TGCAGTGCTAGATTGCAGGGAGGTTCTGGGGCCAACGTCCTGACTTTC. This encodes CSARLQGGSGANVLTF.

This chain links TRBV27 with TRBJ2-5; D may be TRBD2 (5 bases). The CDR3 runs 15 residues. V dropped 0 bases and J dropped 1 base, with 9 bases sitting between them. Germline CDR1 MNHEY, CDR2 SMNVEV (reference sequence). CDR3 sequence (DNA): TGTGCCAGCAGTTTATCAGCGGTTCGCCAAGAGACCCAGTACTTC. Its translation is CASSLSAVRQETQYF.

This chain uses TRBV7-2 with TRBJ2-3; TRBD2 matches at 11 bases. J lost 3 bases, V lost 4 bases, and 9 bases had no gene match. The V gene's germline CDR1 is SGHTA and CDR2 FQGNSA. The CDR3 totals 17 residues. CDR3 DNA: TGTGCCAGCAGCTACCGGTGGGCTAGCGGGAGGACAGATACGCAGTATTTT. Its translation: CASSYRWASGRTDTQYF.

In this sample, this clonotype turned up once. The genes are TRBV14 and TRBJ2-5; 10 bases agree with TRBD2. V was clipped by 0 bases and J by 0 bases; unmatched bases: 4. This CDR3 comprises 17 residues. Germline-derived CDR1 and CDR2 are SGHDN and FVKESK. The CDR3 DNA sequence: TGTGCCAGCAGCCAAGAACTAGCGGGGAACCACCAAGAGACCCAGTACTTC. Protein product: CASSQELAGNHQETQYF.

This clonotype has only a few counts. The chain has TRBV12-3 or TRBV12-4 and TRBJ2-2; 8 bases are shared with TRBD1. The CDR3 runs 16 residues. V was pared by 6 bases and J by 4 bases, with 10 bases of the junction left unmatched. The CDR3 coding sequence is TGTGCCAGCAGGTTGACAGGGGACCGGTCCACCGGGGAGCTGTTTTTT. As protein: CASRLTGDRSTGELFF.

This clonotype has more than one count but fewer than ten. The chain is built from TRBV19 and TRBJ2-7, with D perhaps TRBD2 (5 bases). V was pared by 8 bases and J by 5 bases, with 7 bases between. This CDR3 is 10 amino acids long. Germline loops: CDR1 LNHDA, CDR2 SQIVND (reference sequence). CDR3: CASRGDEQYF. Here the CDR3 DNA reads TGTGCCAGTCGGGGTGACGAGCAGTACTTC.